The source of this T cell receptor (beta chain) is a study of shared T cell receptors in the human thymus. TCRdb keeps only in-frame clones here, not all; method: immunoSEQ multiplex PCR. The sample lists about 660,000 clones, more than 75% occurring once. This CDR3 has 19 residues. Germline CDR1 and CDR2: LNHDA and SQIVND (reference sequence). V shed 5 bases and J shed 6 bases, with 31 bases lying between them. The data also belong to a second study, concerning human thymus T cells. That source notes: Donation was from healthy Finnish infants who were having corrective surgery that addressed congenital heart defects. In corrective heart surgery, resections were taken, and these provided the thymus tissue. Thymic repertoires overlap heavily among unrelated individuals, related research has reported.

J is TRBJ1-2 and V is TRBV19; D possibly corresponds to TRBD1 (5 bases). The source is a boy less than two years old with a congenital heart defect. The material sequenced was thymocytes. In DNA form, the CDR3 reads TGTGCCAGTAGTCCCGACCCCCGGGGGGGTTCACGGAATATCAATGGCTACACCTTC. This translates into CASSPDPRGGSRNINGYTF. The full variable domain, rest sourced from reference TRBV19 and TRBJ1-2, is DGGITQSPKYLFRKEGQNVTLSCEQNLNHDAMYWYRQDPGQGLRLIYYSQIVNDFQKGDIAEGYSVSREKKESFPLTVTSAQKNPTAFYLCASSPDPRGGSRNINGYTFGSGTRLTVV.